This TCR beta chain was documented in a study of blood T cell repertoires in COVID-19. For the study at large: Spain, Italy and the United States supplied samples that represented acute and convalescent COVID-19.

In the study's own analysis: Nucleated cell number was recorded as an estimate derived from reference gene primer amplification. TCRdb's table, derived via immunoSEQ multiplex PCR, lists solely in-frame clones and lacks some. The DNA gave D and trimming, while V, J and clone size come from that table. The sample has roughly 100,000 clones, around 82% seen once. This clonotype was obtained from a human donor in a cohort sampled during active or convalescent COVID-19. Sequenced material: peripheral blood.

CDR3: CASSTRDRDNSPLHF. CDR3 nucleotide sequence: TGTGCCAGCAGCACCCGGGACAGGGATAATTCACCCCTCCACTTT. The J gene is TRBJ1-6, the V gene TRBV9; 9 bases line up with TRBD1. The CDR3 consists of 15 residues. J gave up 5 bases and V 4 bases, and 4 bases lay outside the gene matches. In germline, CDR1 is SGDLS, CDR2 YYNGEE.